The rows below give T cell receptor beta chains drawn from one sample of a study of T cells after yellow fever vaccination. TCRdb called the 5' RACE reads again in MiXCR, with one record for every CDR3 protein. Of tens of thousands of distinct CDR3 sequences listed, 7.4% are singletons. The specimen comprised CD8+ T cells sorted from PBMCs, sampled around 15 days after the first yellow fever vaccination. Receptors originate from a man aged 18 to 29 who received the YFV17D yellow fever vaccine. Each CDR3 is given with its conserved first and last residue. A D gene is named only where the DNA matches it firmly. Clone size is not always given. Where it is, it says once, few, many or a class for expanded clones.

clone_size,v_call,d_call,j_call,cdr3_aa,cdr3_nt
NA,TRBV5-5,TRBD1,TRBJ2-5,CASSPADRQETQYF,TGTGCCAGCAGCCCGGCGGACAGGCAAGAGACCCAGTACTTC
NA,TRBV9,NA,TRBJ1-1,CASSDRAGTEAFF,TGTGCCAGCAGCGATCGGGCGGGCACTGAAGCTTTCTTT
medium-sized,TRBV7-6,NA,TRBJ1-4,CASSEGSNNEKLFF,TGTGCCAGCAGTGAAGGGAGCAATAATGAAAAACTGTTTTTT
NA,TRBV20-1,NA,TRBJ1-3,CSARDPGPSSGNTIYF,TGCAGTGCTAGAGACCCCGGGCCTTCCTCTGGAAACACCATATATTTT
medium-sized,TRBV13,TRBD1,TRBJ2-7,CASSKGQAYEQYF,TGTGCCAGCAGCAAAGGACAGGCCTACGAGCAGTACTTC
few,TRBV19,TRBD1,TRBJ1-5,CASFGTGGEGPQHF,TGTGCCAGTTTTGGGACAGGGGGCGAGGGGCCCCAGCATTTT
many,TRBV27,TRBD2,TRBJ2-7,CASSLYGGSYEQYF,TGTGCCAGCAGTTTATACGGGGGGTCGTACGAGCAGTACTTC
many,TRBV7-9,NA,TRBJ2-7,CASSLGWTRTEDGLYEQYF,TGTGCCAGCAGCTTAGGGTGGACTCGAACGGAGGATGGATTGTATGAGCAGTACTTC
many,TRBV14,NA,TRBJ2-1,CASSQGDWTARNEQFF,TGTGCCAGCAGCCAAGGTGACTGGACCGCGAGGAATGAGCAGTTCTTC
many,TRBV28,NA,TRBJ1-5,CASSAGGSNQPQHF,TGTGCCAGCAGTGCGGGTGGGAGCAATCAGCCCCAGCATTTT
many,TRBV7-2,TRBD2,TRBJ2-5,CASSLGERGMSETQYF,TGTGCCAGCAGCTTAGGGGAGCGGGGGATGTCGGAGACCCAGTACTTC
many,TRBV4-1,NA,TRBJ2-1,CASSQPPGNEQFF,TGCGCCAGCAGCCAGCCTCCAGGGAATGAGCAGTTCTTC
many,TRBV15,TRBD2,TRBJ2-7,CATSRDGGGWDEQYF,TGTGCCACCAGCAGAGATGGGGGGGGGTGGGACGAGCAGTACTTC
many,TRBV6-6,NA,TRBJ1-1,CASSYTTEAFF,TGTGCCAGCAGTTACACCACTGAAGCTTTCTTT
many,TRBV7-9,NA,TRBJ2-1,CASSLAGEPNEQFF,TGTGCCAGCAGCTTGGCAGGGGAGCCCAATGAGCAGTTCTTC
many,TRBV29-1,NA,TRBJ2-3,CSVVVGVGTDTQYF,TGCAGCGTTGTGGTAGGGGTGGGCACAGATACGCAGTATTTT
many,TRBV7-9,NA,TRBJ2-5,CASGHSGKTQYF,TGTGCCAGCGGGCATTCTGGAAAGACCCAGTACTTC
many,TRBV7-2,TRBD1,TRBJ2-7,CASSPSDRGRIYEQYF,TGTGCCAGCAGCCCAAGCGACAGGGGAAGGATCTACGAGCAGTACTTC
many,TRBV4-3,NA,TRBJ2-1,CASSQDLGDNSYNEQFF,TGCGCCAGCAGCCAAGATCTGGGGGACAACTCCTACAATGAGCAGTTCTTC
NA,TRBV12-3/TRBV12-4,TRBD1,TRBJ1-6,CASSTGGIGSPLHF,TGTGCCAGCAGTACAGGGGGTATCGGTTCACCCCTCCACTTT
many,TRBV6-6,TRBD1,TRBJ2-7,CASSWTGDEQYF,TGTGCCAGCAGTTGGACAGGGGACGAGCAGTACTTC
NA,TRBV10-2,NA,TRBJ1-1,CASSIGTYAEAFF,TGCGCCAGCAGTATAGGGACGTACGCTGAAGCTTTCTTT
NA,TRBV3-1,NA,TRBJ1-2,CASSQQGGYGYTF,TGTGCCAGCAGCCAACAAGGGGGTTATGGCTACACCTTC
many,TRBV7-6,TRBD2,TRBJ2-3,CASSPLPAGGSTDTQYF,TGTGCCAGCAGCCCCCTCCCGGCGGGGGGATCGACAGATACGCAGTATTTT
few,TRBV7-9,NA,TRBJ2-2,CASSLASDTGELFF,TGTGCCAGCAGCTTAGCATCGGACACCGGGGAGCTGTTTTTT
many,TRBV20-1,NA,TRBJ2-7,CSAREELTLWDEQYF,TGCAGTGCTAGAGAGGAGCTAACGCTTTGGGACGAGCAGTACTTC
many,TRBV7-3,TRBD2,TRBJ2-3,CASSLYGGAADTQYF,TGTGCCAGCAGCTTATACGGGGGGGCGGCCGATACGCAGTATTTT
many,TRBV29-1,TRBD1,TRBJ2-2,CSVEERRTGRNTGELFF,TGCAGCGTTGAAGAGAGGAGGACAGGGCGTAACACCGGGGAGCTGTTTTTT